One and the same sample provided the 14 T cell receptor beta chains below, sequenced in a study of T-cell memory formation after mild COVID-19. One entry per CDR3 protein results from TCRdb running MiXCR on the 5' RACE reads. The sample contains over 350,000 distinct CDR3 sequences, 20% to 30% of which appear only once. Sequenced sample: PBMCs or a T cell subset sorted from them (not recorded which). The receptors derive from an adult woman who had mild COVID-19 (a few samples of this study predate the infection). Cell type and time point are not known.

V is TRBV19 and J is TRBJ2-1; 9 nucleotides line up with TRBD1. V trimming: 7 bases; J trimming: 4 bases; junction bases outside the gene matches: 14. There are 17 residues in the CDR3. Per germline, CDR1 LNHDA and CDR2 SQIVND (reference sequence). Here the CDR3 reads CASKLNPWTGEYNEQFF. The CDR3 DNA reads as TGTGCCAGTAAATTGAACCCCTGGACAGGGGAATACAATGAGCAGTTCTTC.

V gene TRBV6-5 combines with J gene TRBJ2-5, with 12 nucleotides matching TRBD1. Germline V gene sequence: CDR1 MNHEY, CDR2 SVGAGI. V shed 6 bases and J 5 bases; nucleotides not matched to a gene: 10. There are 16 residues in the CDR3. CDR3 sequence (DNA): TGTGCCAGCAGAACGGGACAGGGGGCCTATATCGAGACCCAGTACTTC. Encoded protein: CASRTGQGAYIETQYF.

This clonotype was seen a handful of times. For the CDR3, the DNA is TGTGCCAGCATTAGACAGGGGACGGCGAACACCGGGGAGCTGTTTTTT. Encoded protein: CASIRQGTANTGELFF. The J gene is TRBJ2-2, the V gene TRBV12-3 or TRBV12-4; TRBD1 matches at 8 bases. The CDR3 is 16 amino acids. V shed 7 bases, J shed 0 bases, and the junction held 7 bases outside the gene matches.

V and J are TRBV7-2 and TRBJ2-7; 8 nucleotides line up with TRBD1. The J segment lost 6 bases and the V segment lost 2 bases, leaving 6 bases of the junction unmatched. Per germline, CDR1 SGHTA and CDR2 FQGNSA. The CDR3 spans 14 residues. The CDR3: CASSLLGQGIEQYF. The CDR3 DNA follows: TGTGCCAGCAGCTTACTTGGACAGGGTATCGAGCAGTACTTC.

This clonotype was detected only a few times. The chain uses TRBV4-1 and TRBJ1-2; D uncertain. The CDR3 runs to 14 residues. Trimming pared 4 bases from V and 6 bases from J, leaving 15 bases between. Germline lookup yields CDR1 MGHRA and CDR2 YSYEKL. The CDR3 is CASSPTWTAHGYTF. The CDR3 nucleotides are TGCGCCAGCAGCCCGACCTGGACTGCCCATGGCTACACCTTC.

The chain uses TRBV5-5 and TRBJ2-3; unclear D gene. The CDR3 consists of 15 residues. V was trimmed by 4 bases and J by 2 bases, leaving 14 bases between them. Germline-derived CDR1 and CDR2 are SGHKS and YYEKEE (reference sequence). The CDR3 is CASSLGGLDTDTQYF. The CDR3 DNA reads as TGTGCCAGCAGCCTTGGTGGCCTCGACACAGATACGCAGTATTTT.

The gene calls are TRBV20-1 and TRBJ1-1; unclear D gene. V lost 5 bases and J lost 0, with 4 bases in between. Germline V gene sequence: CDR1 DFQATT, CDR2 SNEGSKA (reference sequence). This CDR3 has 11 residues. CDR3 sequence: CSAGMNTEAFF. CDR3 bases: TGCAGTGCTGGCATGAACACTGAAGCTTTCTTT.

The chain combines TRBV5-1 with TRBJ2-7; TRBD2 might be the D (6 bases). Trimming removed 5 bases from V and 3 bases from J, with 24 bases in between. Germline CDR1 reads SGHRS; CDR2 reads YFSETQ. CDR3 length: 17 residues. This CDR3 reads CASRNLGRKAQVYEQYF. CDR3 nucleotide sequence: TGCGCCAGCAGGAATTTGGGGAGGAAGGCCCAGGTCTACGAGCAGTACTTC.

In this sample, this clonotype turned up a few times. The J gene is TRBJ2-5, the V gene TRBV12-3 or TRBV12-4, with a tentative D call TRBD2 (6 bases). This CDR3 contains 14 residues. The ends were cut back, 1 base at V and 5 bases at J, with 11 bases in the middle. CDR3 residues: CASSLGRGLETQYF. The CDR3, as DNA: TGTGCCAGCAGTTTAGGAAGGGGACTCGAGACCCAGTACTTC.

This clonotype was seen a few times. The chain recombines TRBV18 with TRBJ2-7; tentative D call: TRBD1 (6 bases). Germline V CDR1 and CDR2: KGHSH, LQKENI. This CDR3 is built from 15 residues. V gave up 3 bases and J gave up 6 bases, with 18 bases separating them. The CDR3 DNA sequence: TGTGCCAGCTCACCTTTAACAGGGTCCAGCACCGAGCAGTACTTC. This gives the protein CASSPLTGSSTEQYF.

This clonotype was detected a few times. The chain has TRBV7-9 and TRBJ2-7; TRBD1 aligns across 8 bases. The CDR3 has 16 residues. V shed 5 bases, J shed 4 bases, and the junction held 13 bases outside the gene matches. CDR1 is SEHNR, CDR2 FQNEAQ, per germline (reference sequence). CDR3 DNA sequence: TGTGCCAGCAGCCCGCCCCCATCAGGGGGCAGGTACGAGCAGTACTTC. Encoded protein: CASSPPPSGGRYEQYF.

This clonotype was picked up a small number of times. DNA for the CDR3: TGTGCCAGCAGCGCCCCCGGGACAGAGTCCTACGAGCAGTACTTC. Protein product: CASSAPGTESYEQYF. The chain links TRBV7-6 to TRBJ2-7; TRBD1 matches 7 bases. Trimming cost V 5 bases and J 1 base; bases outside gene matches: 8. Germline assignment: CDR1 SGHVS and CDR2 FNYEAQ. The CDR3 length is 15 residues.

This clonotype was counted many times. The chain links TRBV6-5 to TRBJ2-1, with D possibly matching TRBD1 (5 bases). V lost 0 bases and J lost 10, with 13 bases in between. Germline CDR1 is MNHEY and CDR2 is SVGAGI. The CDR3 runs 14 residues. For the CDR3, the DNA is TGTGCCAGCAGTTACTCGAAACGACAGATCGAGCAGTTCTTC. Translating gives CASSYSKRQIEQFF.

The gene calls are TRBV7-9 and TRBJ2-5, with 10 bases lining up with TRBD2. Trimming cost V 2 bases and J 2 bases; bases outside gene matches: 2. Germline lookup yields CDR1 SEHNR and CDR2 FQNEAQ (reference sequence). The CDR3 has 15 residues. CDR3 nucleotides: TGTGCCAGCAGCTTACTAGCGGGGGTACAAGAGACCCAGTACTTC. Protein: CASSLLAGVQETQYF.